Below are 2 T cell receptor beta chains sequenced from a single sample in a study of long-term antiretroviral therapy in people with HIV. The run of the v3.0 immunoSEQ assay was at survey level. The repertoire was sequenced with immunoSEQ multiplex PCR; TCRdb's copy has only in-frame clones and lacks some. Of under 15,000 clones in the sample, about 83% were seen once. Specimen: unsorted PBMCs, collected 3.4 years after starting antiretroviral therapy. These receptors came from a man aged 40-49 years with HIV.

CDR3 bases: TGTGCCATCTCCACAGGGCTAAGTAACTATGGCTACACCTTC. Amino acid sequence: CAISTGLSNYGYTF. The gene calls are TRBV10-3 and TRBJ1-2; tentative D call: TRBD1 (6 bases). Germline loops: CDR1 ENHRY, CDR2 SYGVKD. The ends were cut back, 8 bases at V and 1 base at J, with 14 bases in the middle. The CDR3 length is 14 residues.

This chain uses TRBV29-1 with TRBJ2-1; D may be TRBD1 (6 bases). Germline CDR1 SQVTM, CDR2 ANQGSEA. The V and J ends lost 7 bases and 0 bases respectively, with 13 bases between them. This CDR3 comprises 14 residues. In DNA, the CDR3 is TGCAGCGCTCAGGGGAAGAGCTCCTACAATGAGCAGTTCTTC. As protein: CSAQGKSSYNEQFF.